This T cell receptor (beta chain) was recovered during a study of T cells in Graves' hyperthyroidism and ophthalmopathy. Template material for amplifying TCR beta CDR3 regions consisted of RNA transcripts. The TCR CDR3 first-round RT-PCR relied on the HTBI primer set. TCRdb used MiXCR to reprocess the multiplex PCR reads, holding one entry per CDR3 protein. The sample includes around 350,000 distinct CDR3 sequences, 19% of them seen just once. It was considered stable Graves' hyperthyroidism when ophthalmopathy did not progress within 18 months. About this clonotype itself: The target antigen is unknown.

Study results and caveats: With a median lead of roughly 6.2 months before onset, the model predicted ophthalmopathy. Most thyroid-expanded clonotypes above 0.001 were also found in blood.

The sequenced sample consisted of blood. The clonotype originates from a woman aged 18 to 35 with Graves' hyperthyroidism.

CDR3 protein: CASQRVISYNSPLHF. The CDR3 DNA follows: TGTGCCTCACAACGGGTAATCTCCTATAATTCACCCCTCCACTTT. The rearrangement uses TRBV12-3 or TRBV12-4 and TRBJ1-6, with D hard to call. The V and J ends lost 11 bases and 0 bases respectively, with 14 bases between them. The CDR3 has 15 residues.